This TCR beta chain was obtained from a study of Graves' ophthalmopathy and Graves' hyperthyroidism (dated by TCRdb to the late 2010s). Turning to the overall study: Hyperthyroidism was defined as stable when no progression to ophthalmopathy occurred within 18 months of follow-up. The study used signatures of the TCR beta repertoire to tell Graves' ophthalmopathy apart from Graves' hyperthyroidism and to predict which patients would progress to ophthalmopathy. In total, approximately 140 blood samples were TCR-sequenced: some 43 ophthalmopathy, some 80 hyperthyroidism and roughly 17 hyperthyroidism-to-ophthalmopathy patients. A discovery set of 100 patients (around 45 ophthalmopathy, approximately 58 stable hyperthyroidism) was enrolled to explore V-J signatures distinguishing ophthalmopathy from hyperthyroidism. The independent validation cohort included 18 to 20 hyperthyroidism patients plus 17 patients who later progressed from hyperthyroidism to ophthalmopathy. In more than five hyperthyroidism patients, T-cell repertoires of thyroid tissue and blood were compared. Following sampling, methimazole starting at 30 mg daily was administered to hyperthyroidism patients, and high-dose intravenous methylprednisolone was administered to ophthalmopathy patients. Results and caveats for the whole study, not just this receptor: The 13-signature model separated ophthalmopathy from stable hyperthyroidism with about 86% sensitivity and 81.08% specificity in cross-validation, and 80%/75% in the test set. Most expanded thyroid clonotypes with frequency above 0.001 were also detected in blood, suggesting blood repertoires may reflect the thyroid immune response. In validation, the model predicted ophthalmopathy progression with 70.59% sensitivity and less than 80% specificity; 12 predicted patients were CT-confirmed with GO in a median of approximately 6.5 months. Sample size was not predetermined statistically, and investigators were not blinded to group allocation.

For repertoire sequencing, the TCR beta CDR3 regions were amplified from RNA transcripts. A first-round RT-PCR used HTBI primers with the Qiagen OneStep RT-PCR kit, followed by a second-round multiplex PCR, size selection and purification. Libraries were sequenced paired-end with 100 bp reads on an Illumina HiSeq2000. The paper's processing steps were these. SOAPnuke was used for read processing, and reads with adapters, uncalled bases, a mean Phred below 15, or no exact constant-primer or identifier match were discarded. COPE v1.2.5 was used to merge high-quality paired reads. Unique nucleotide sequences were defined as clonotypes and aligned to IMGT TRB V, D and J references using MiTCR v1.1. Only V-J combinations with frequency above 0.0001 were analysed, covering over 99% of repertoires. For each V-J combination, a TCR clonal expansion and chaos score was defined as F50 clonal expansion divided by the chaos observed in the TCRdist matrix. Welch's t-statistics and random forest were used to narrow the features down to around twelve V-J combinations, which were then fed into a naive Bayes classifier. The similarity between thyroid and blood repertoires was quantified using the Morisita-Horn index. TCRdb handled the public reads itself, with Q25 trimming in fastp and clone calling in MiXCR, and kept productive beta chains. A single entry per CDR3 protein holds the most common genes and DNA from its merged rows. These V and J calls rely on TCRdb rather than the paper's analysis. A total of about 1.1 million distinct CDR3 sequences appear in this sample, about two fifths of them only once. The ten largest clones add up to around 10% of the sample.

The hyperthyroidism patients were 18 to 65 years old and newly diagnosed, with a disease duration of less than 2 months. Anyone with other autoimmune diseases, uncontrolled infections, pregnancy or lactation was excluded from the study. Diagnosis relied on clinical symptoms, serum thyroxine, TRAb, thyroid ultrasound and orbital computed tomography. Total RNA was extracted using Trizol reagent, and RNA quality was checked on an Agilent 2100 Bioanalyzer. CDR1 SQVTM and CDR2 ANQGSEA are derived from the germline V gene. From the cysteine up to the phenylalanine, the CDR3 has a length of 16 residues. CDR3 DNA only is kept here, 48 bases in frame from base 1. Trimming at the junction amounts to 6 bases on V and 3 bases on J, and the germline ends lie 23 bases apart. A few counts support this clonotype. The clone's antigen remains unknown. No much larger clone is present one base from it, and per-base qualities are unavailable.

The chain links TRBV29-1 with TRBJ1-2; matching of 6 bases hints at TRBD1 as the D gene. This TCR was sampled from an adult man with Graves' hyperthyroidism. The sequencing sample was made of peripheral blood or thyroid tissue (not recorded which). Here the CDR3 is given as CSVVGDSVRGYYGYTF. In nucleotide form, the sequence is TGCAGCGTAGTTGGAGATTCGGTCAGGGGTTACTATGGCTACACCTTC.